This TCR beta chain derives from a study of CD8 T cells in ankylosing spondylitis (dated by TCRdb to 2017 to 2019). Notes on the research overall: The study set out to find disease-linked TCR variants by profiling T cell receptor beta repertoires in ankylosing spondylitis patients and healthy donors. The full study cohort comprised 20 to 30 ankylosing spondylitis patients and around 100 healthy donors. Peripheral blood samples were taken, and synovial fluid was additionally collected from ankylosing spondylitis patients. The investigation overall reported the following: According to the report, matched synovial fluid samples from ankylosing spondylitis patients were significantly enriched for the disease-linked clones. The disease-linked clones showed a CD8+ phenotype and occurred at relatively low frequencies in peripheral blood. Some motif variants were previously reported in synovial fluid and blood of reactive arthritis patients, suggesting common disease-initiation mechanisms. A TCR beta motif of seven or eight highly homologous amino acid variants appeared characteristic of blood from ankylosing spondylitis patients.

Sequencing instrument: Illumina HiSeq 2500. Quantitative 5'-RACE with molecular barcodes was used to prepare TCR beta libraries. For the original study's pipeline: Disease-linked TCR variants were identified with a new computational method built on a probabilistic model of VDJ rearrangement. Using fastp at Q25 and MiXCR, TCRdb reprocessed the public reads and kept productive beta chains. Identical CDR3 proteins give one entry, which carries the most common genes and DNA. TCRdb, not the authors, supplied the V and J calls. The sample table shows about 340,000 distinct CDR3 sequences, and roughly 14% are seen once. The ten largest make up about 1% of the sample. In regard to this clonotype: Its cognate antigen has yet to be identified. No qualities accompany the bases; no much larger clone lies one base away.

CDR1 is given as WSHSY and CDR2 as SAAADI, both from the germline V gene. There are 13 amino acids in the CDR3, from cysteine to phenylalanine inclusive. Only the CDR3 DNA is retained, 39 bases long and in frame from the first base. The V end gives up 8 bases and the J end 8 bases, leaving 6 bases in the junction not matched to a gene. The clonotype originates from a male donor with ankylosing spondylitis or in good health (not recorded which). Sequences were obtained from blood, either unsorted or a sorted T cell fraction (not recorded which). The chain was built from TRBV10-2 and TRBJ1-6; TRBD1 matches 7 bases in the middle. The sequence in DNA is TGCGCCAGCCTTGACAGGGTCTATTCACCCCTCCACTTT. It encodes CASLDRVYSPLHF.